This TCR beta chain was identified during a study of cytomegalovirus exposure and HLA in healthy donors. Points on this clone: Antigen specificity is unknown. The junction does not match germline at one end; this may be a read error.

The CDR3 loop spans 15 amino acids. Germline V gene data show CDR1 as GTSNPN and CDR2 as SVGIG (reference sequence). The PCR used 60 Vbeta and 13 Jbeta primers. Produced via immunoSEQ multiplex PCR; TCRdb's table is partial and in-frame only. This sample has some 140,000 clones, with 60% to 85% found just once. General study points: The likely explanation for a cluster of highly shared sequence variants was sequencing artifact.

The receptor's source is a man aged 18 to 30 in good health and CMV-seronegative. V usage is TRBV30 and J usage is TRBJ1-2; the match to TRBD1 covers 8 bases. The specimen sequenced was PBMCs. The CDR3 spells CARSLQGGRSYGYTF. The CDR3 nucleotides read TGTGCCCGGAGCCTACAGGGGGGACGGAGCTATGGCTACACCTTC.